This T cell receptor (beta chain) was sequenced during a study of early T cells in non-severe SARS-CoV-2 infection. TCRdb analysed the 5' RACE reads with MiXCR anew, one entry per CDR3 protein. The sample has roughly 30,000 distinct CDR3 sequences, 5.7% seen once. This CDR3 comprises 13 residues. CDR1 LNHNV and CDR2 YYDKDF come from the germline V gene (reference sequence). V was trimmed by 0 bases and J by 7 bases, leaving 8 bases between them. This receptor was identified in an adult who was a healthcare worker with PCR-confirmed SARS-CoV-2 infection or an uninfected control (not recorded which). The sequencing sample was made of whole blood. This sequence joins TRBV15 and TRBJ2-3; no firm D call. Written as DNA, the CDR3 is TGTGCCACCAGCAGAGATAACGGGTATACGCAGTATTTT. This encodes CATSRDNGYTQYF.